The clone carrying this T cell receptor beta chain has only a few counts. Its antigen remains unknown. This record comes from a study of beta chain features in type 1 diabetes. Germline CDR1 and CDR2: SGHTA and FQGNSA. CDR3 length: 12 residues. Trimming took off 1 base at V and 7 bases at J, with 6 bases between the two ends. Study observations and caveats: Shortening of TCRB CDR3s, moderate but significant, appeared in all four CD4+ subsets of Type 1 diabetes patients.

Every isolated RNA sample was fully reverse transcribed, so sequencing captured expressed TCRB transcripts. Using immunoSEQ multiplex PCR, the repertoire was profiled, and TCRdb retains in-frame clones only, with some absent. The sample includes some 240,000 clones, around 15% of them seen just once. The chain couples TRBV7-2 to TRBJ2-3; no reliable D call. This TCR came from a man aged 30 to 45 with type 1 diabetes. Sequencing used naive CD4+ T cells from blood. The CDR3 is CASSLDSNTQYF. CDR3 DNA: TGTGCCAGCAGCTTAGATTCAAATACGCAGTATTTT.